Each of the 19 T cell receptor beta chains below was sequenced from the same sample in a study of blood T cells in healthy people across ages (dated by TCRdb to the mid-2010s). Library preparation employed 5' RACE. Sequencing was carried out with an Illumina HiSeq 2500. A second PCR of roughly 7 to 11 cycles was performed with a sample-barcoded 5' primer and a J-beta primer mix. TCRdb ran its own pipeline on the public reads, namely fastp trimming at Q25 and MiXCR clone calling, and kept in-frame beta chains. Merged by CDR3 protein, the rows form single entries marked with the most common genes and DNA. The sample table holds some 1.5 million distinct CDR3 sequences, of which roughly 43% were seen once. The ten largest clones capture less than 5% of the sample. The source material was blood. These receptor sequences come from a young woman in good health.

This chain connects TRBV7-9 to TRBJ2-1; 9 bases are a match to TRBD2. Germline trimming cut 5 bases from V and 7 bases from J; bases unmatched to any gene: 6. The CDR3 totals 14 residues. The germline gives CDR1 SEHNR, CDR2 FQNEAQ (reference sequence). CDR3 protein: CASSIVAGENEQFF. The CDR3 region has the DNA TGTGCCAGCAGCATTGTAGCGGGAGAAAATGAGCAGTTCTTC.

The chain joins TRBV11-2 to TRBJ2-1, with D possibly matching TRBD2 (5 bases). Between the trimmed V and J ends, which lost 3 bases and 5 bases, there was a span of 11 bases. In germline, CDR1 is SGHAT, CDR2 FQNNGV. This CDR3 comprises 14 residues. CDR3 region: CASSFVAYHNEQFF. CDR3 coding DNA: TGTGCCAGCAGCTTTGTAGCGTATCACAATGAGCAGTTCTTC.

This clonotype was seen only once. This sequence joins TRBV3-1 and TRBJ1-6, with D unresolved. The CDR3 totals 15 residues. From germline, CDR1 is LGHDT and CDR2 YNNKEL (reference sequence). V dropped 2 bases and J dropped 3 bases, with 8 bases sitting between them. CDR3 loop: CASSQSGFYNSPLHF. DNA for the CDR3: TGTGCCAGCAGCCAATCTGGATTCTATAATTCACCCCTCCACTTT.

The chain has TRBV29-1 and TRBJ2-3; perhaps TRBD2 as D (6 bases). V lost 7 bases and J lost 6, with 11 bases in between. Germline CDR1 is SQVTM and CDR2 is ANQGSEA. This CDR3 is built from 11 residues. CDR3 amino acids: CSATSSDTQYF. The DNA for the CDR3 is TGCAGCGCGACTAGTTCGGATACGCAGTATTTT.

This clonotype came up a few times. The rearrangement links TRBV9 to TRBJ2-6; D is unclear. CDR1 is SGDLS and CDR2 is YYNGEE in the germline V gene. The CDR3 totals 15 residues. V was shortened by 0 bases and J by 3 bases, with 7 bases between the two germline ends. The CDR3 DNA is TGTGCCAGCAGCGTAGTTATGATTGGGGCCAACGTCCTGACTTTC. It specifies CASSVVMIGANVLTF.

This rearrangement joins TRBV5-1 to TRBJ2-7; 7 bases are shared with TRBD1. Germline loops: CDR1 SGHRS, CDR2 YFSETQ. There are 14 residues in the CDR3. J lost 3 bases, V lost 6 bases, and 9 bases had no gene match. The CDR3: CASTSGQDFYEQYF. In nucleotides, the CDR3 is TGCGCCAGCACCTCAGGACAGGACTTCTACGAGCAGTACTTC.

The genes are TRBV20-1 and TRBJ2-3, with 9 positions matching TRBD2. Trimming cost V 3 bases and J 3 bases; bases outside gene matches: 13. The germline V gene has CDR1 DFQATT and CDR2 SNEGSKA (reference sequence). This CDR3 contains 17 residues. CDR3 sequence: CSASGGGVKRRTDTQYF. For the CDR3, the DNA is TGCAGTGCTAGTGGCGGGGGGGTAAAGAGAAGGACAGATACGCAGTATTTT.

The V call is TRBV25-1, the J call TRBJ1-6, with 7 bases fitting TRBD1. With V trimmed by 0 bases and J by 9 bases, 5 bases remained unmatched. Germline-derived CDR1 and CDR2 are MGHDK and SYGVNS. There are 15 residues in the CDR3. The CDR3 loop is CASSEYTGVGSPLHF. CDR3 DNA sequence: TGTGCCAGCAGTGAATACACAGGGGTCGGTTCACCCCTCCACTTT. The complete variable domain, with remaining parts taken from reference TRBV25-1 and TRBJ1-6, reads EADIYQTPRYLVIGTGKKITLECSQTMGHDKMYWYQQDPGMELHLIHYSYGVNSTEKGDLSSESTVSRIRTEHFPLTLESARPSHTSQYLCASSEYTGVGSPLHFGNGTRLTVT.

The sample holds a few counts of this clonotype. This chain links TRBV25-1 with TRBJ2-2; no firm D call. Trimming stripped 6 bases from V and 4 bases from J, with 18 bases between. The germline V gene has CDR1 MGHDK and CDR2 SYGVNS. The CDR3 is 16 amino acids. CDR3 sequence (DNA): TGTGCCAGCAGAGAAGGACGGCACGTAAGCACCGGGGAGCTGTTTTTT. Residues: CASREGRHVSTGELFF. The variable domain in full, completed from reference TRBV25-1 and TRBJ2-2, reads EADIYQTPRYLVIGTGKKITLECSQTMGHDKMYWYQQDPGMELHLIHYSYGVNSTEKGDLSSESTVSRIRTEHFPLTLESARPSHTSQYLCASREGRHVSTGELFFGEGSRLTVL.

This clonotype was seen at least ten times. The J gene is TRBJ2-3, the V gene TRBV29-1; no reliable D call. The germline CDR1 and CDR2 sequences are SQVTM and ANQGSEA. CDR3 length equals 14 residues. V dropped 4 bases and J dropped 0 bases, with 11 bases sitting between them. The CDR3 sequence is CSVVVLKSTDTQYF. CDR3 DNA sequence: TGCAGCGTTGTGGTGCTCAAGAGCACAGATACGCAGTATTTT.

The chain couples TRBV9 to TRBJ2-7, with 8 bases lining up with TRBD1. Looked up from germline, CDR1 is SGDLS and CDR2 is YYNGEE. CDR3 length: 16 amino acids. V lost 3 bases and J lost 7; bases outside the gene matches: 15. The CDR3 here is CASSAEGQGLYNEQYF. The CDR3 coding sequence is TGTGCCAGCAGCGCCGAAGGACAGGGCTTATACAATGAGCAGTACTTC.

Here the CDR3 DNA reads TGTGCCAGCAGTAAATTGACAGGCGGGGGCTATGGCTACACCTTC. Protein: CASSKLTGGGYGYTF. This sequence joins TRBV27 and TRBJ1-2; D might be TRBD1 (6 bases). Trimming removed 5 bases at V and 4 bases at J, with 17 bases between. Germline assignment: CDR1 MNHEY and CDR2 SMNVEV (reference sequence). The CDR3 extends over 15 amino acids.

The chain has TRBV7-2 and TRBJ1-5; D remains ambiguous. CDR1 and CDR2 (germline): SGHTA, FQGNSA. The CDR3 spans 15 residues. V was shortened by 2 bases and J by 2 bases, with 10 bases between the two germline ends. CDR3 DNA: TGTGCCAGCAGCTTATTAGGGAGTGGCAATCAGCCCCAGCATTTT. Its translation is CASSLLGSGNQPQHF.

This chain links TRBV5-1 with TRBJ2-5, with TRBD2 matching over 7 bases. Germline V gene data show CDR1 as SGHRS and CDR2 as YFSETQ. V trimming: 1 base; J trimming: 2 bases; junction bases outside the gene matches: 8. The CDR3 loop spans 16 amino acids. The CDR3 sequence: CASSLSPGGGQETQYF. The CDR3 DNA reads TGCGCCAGCAGCTTGAGTCCGGGGGGAGGTCAAGAGACCCAGTACTTC.

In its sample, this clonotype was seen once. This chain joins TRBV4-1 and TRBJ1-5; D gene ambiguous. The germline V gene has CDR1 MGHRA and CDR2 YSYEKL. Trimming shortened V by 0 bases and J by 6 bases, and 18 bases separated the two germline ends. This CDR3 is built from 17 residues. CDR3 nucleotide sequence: TGCGCCAGCAGCCAAGAAGCGACATGGGGTATGATTCAGCCCCAGCATTTT. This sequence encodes CASSQEATWGMIQPQHF.

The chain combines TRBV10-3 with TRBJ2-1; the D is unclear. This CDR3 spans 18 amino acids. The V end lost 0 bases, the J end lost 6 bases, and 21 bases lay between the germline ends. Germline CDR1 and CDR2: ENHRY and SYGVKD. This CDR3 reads CAISESGDGGLRGNEQFF. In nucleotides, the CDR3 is TGTGCCATCAGTGAGTCTGGCGATGGTGGGCTGCGAGGCAATGAGCAGTTCTTC.

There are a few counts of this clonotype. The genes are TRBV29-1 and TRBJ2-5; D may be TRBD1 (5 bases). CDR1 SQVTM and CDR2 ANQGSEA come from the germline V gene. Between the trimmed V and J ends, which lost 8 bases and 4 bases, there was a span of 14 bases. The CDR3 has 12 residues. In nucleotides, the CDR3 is TGCAGCTGTTTAGGGGCCGGAGAGACCCAGTACTTC. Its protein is CSCLGAGETQYF.

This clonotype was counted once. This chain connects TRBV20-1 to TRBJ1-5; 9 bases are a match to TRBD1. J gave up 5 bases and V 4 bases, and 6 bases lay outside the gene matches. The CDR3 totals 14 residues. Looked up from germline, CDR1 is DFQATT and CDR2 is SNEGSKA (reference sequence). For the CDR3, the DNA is TGCAGTGCTAACCCACGACAGGGGGATCAGCCCCAGCATTTT. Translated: CSANPRQGDQPQHF.

The CDR3 nucleotides are TGTGCCAGCAGAGGAGGGGCTCCTAATGAAAAACTGTTTTTT. Its translation: CASRGGAPNEKLFF. V is TRBV12-3 or TRBV12-4 and J is TRBJ1-4, with D maybe TRBD1 (5 bases). Trimming removed 6 bases at V and 3 bases at J, with 11 bases between. This CDR3 has 14 residues.